Listed below are T cell receptor beta chains from one sample, sequenced in a study of technical replicates of blood from several donors. Produced via immunoSEQ multiplex PCR; TCRdb's table is partial and in-frame only. The table includes 68,000 or so clones, under 98% detected once. The sequenced sample was T cells isolated from PBMCs. These receptors originate from a human donor in good health. CDR3s include the opening cysteine and the closing phenylalanine or tryptophan. The D gene is left open where the match is weak.

TRBJ2-2 . TRBV5-8 TGTGCCAGCAGCTTGGGAGACTATGGCGGGGAGCTGTTTTTT CASSLGDYGGELFF
TRBJ1-1 . TRBV6-6 TGTGCCAGCAGTTTCTCTGAAGCTTTCTTT CASSFSEAFF
TRBJ2-1 TRBD2 TRBV5-1 TGCGCCAGCATGCCGGGACTAGCGGGAATTAATGAGCAGTTCTTC CASMPGLAGINEQFF
TRBJ2-2 . TRBV5-1 TGCGCCAGCAGCTTGGACTCAGGCACCGGGGAGCTGTTTTTT CASSLDSGTGELFF
TRBJ2-2 TRBD1 TRBV6-5 TGTGCCAGCAGCAGGACAGGGCTGGAGCTGTTTTTT CASSRTGLELFF
TRBJ1-1 . TRBV13 TGTGCCAGCAGCTTGAGAGGGACTGAAGCTTTCTTT CASSLRGTEAFF
TRBJ2-7 TRBD1 TRBV7-2 TGTGCCAGCAGCTCGGACAGGGGGAGGAACGAGCAGTACTTC CASSSDRGRNEQYF
TRBJ2-7 . TRBV14 TGTGCCAGCAGGAGGCAGGGTGAGACCTACGAGCAGTACTTC CASRRQGETYEQYF
TRBJ2-5 TRBD1 TRBV19 TGTGCCAGTAGTGACAGGGGGGAGACCCAGTACTTC CASSDRGETQYF
TRBJ2-7 . TRBV7-9 TGTGCCAGCAGCTCCGGGAGCTCCTACGAGCAGTACTTC CASSSGSSYEQYF
TRBJ2-3 . TRBV19 TGTGCCAGTAGCGCCGGGGGTGCGGGAGATACGCAGTATTTT CASSAGGAGDTQYF
TRBJ1-2 . TRBV27 TGTGCCAGCAGTTTATTTGGGGGCGAAATCCCTGGCTACACCTTC CASSLFGGEIPGYTF
TRBJ2-5 TRBD2 TRBV5-8 TGTGCCAGCACCCAACCTCCGGGAGGAGAGACCCAGTACTTC CASTQPPGGETQYF
TRBJ2-2 TRBD1 TRBV19 TGTGCCAGTAGTATAGAGTGGACAGGGCGGCACGGGGAGCTGTTTTTT CASSIEWTGRHGELFF
TRBJ2-7 TRBD1 TRBV5-1 TGCGCCAGCAGCTTAAGGACAGGGTCCAGTCACGAGCAGTACTTC CASSLRTGSSHEQYF
TRBJ1-1 . TRBV6-4 TGTGCCAGCAGTGCTAGCGGGAACACTGAAGCTTTCTTT CASSASGNTEAFF
TRBJ1-4 . TRBV2 TGTGCCAGCAGACAGAATAATGAAAAACTGTTTTTT CASRQNNEKLFF
TRBJ2-7 TRBD1 TRBV5-6 TGTGCCAGCAGGGGACCCGGGACAGGGGGCAACGAGCAGTACTTC CASRGPGTGGNEQYF
TRBJ2-7 . TRBV7-9 TGTGCCAGCAGCTTAGGAGGACTTACCTACGAGCAGTACTTC CASSLGGLTYEQYF
TRBJ1-1 . TRBV27 TGTGCCAGCAGTCCAGGATTTCACACTGAAGCTTTCTTT CASSPGFHTEAFF